The 13 T cell receptor beta chains presented below share a single source sample, sequenced in a study of blood T cell repertoires in COVID-19. Sequencing was performed with immunoSEQ multiplex PCR; in TCRdb, only in-frame clones are kept and a portion is missing. The sample lists roughly 250,000 clones, around 88% occurring once. Specimen: peripheral blood. The source of these receptors is a man aged 25-45 years with acute or convalescent COVID-19.

CDR3 residues: CASRSPASMNTEAFF. The CDR3 DNA sequence: TGTGCCAGCAGATCCCCCGCTAGCATGAACACTGAAGCTTTCTTT. The genes are TRBV28 and TRBJ1-1, with D unclear. The CDR3 loop spans 15 amino acids. CDR1 is MDHEN and CDR2 is SYDVKM in the germline V gene. V was shortened by 6 bases and J by 0 bases, with 14 bases between the two germline ends.

The chain joins TRBV23-1 to TRBJ2-7; a weak D match, TRBD2 (5 bases). TRBV23-1 is an ORF, and what it does is uncertain. Between the trimmed V and J ends, which lost 2 bases and 3 bases, there was a span of 8 bases. The length of the CDR3 is 13 residues. As DNA, the CDR3 is TGCGCCAGCAGTCAAGGTGGACTCTACGAGCAGTACTTC. This codes for CASSQGGLYEQYF.

This chain links TRBV3-1 (or the pseudogene TRBV3-2) with TRBJ1-5; D is perhaps TRBD1 (6 bases). Germline CDR1 reads LGHDT; CDR2 reads YNNKEL (reference sequence). There are 18 residues in the CDR3. With 2 bases removed from V and 4 bases from J, the gap between germline ends came to 21 bases. CDR3 region: CASSQREAPTGGNQPQHF. Here the CDR3 DNA reads TGTGCCAGCAGCCAAAGGGAAGCTCCGACAGGAGGAAATCAGCCCCAGCATTTT.

The gene calls are TRBV10-3 and TRBJ1-1, with TRBD1 matching over 8 bases. The CDR3 loop spans 14 amino acids. Germline assignment: CDR1 ENHRY and CDR2 SYGVKD. Trimming removed 4 bases from V and 2 bases from J; junction bases left unmatched: 3. CDR3 in amino acids: CAISGAGGNTEAFF. CDR3 DNA: TGTGCCATCAGTGGGGCAGGGGGCAACACTGAAGCTTTCTTT.

The chain is built from TRBV4-1 and TRBJ1-2; 7 bases are shared with TRBD1. This CDR3 has 13 residues. The germline gives CDR1 MGHRA, CDR2 YSYEKL. Trimming removed 6 bases from V and 7 bases from J; junction bases left unmatched: 8. The CDR3 region is CASRKDPGGGYTF. Written as DNA, the CDR3 is TGCGCCAGCAGAAAAGATCCAGGGGGTGGCTACACCTTC.

The chain links TRBV6-1 to TRBJ1-1; D unclear. CDR1 is MNHNS, CDR2 SASEGT, per germline. There are 16 residues in the CDR3. Trimming removed 4 bases from V and 0 bases from J, with 15 bases in between. The CDR3 nucleotides are TGTGCCAGCAGTGGGCGCGGTCGTTTGATGAACACTGAAGCTTTCTTT. This sequence encodes CASSGRGRLMNTEAFF.

The gene calls are TRBV5-5 and TRBJ1-2; TRBD1 agrees at 9 bases. J gave up 4 bases and V 6 bases, and 13 bases lay outside the gene matches. CDR3 length equals 16 residues. Per the germline V gene, CDR1 is SGHKS and CDR2 is YYEKEE (reference sequence). The CDR3, as DNA: TGTGCCAGCATTCGCCGTCCGGGACAGGGCATCTATGGCTACACCTTC. Translating it yields CASIRRPGQGIYGYTF.

The chain couples TRBV6-1 to TRBJ2-7; 10 nucleotides match TRBD2. The junction had 5 bases not matched to a gene; V was cut back by 2 bases and J by 1 base. The CDR3 length is 16 residues. Looked up from germline, CDR1 is MNHNS and CDR2 is SASEGT. CDR3 loop: CASSETGTSVSYEQYF. Here the CDR3 DNA reads TGTGCCAGCAGTGAAACCGGGACTAGCGTATCCTACGAGCAGTACTTC.

V usage is TRBV3-1 (or the pseudogene TRBV3-2) and J usage is TRBJ1-2; D unresolved. CDR1 LGHDT and CDR2 YNNKEL come from the germline V gene (reference sequence). V lost 4 bases, J lost 5 bases, and 14 bases lay in between. The CDR3 runs to 14 residues. The CDR3 spells CASSLVGAQYGYTF. Here the CDR3 DNA reads TGTGCCAGCAGCCTGGTGGGAGCCCAGTATGGCTACACCTTC.

The V call is TRBV28, the J call TRBJ2-1; a weak D match, TRBD2 (6 bases). The CDR3 is 15 residues long. Trimming removed 5 bases at V and 6 bases at J, with 17 bases between. The germline CDR1 and CDR2 sequences are MDHEN and SYDVKM. The DNA of the CDR3 is TGTGCCAGCAGTCTCCCGGGACTTCCGACCAATGAGCAGTTCTTC. It translates to CASSLPGLPTNEQFF.

The chain recombines TRBV6-5 with TRBJ1-1, with a weak D call TRBD1 (5 bases). The CDR3 is made up of 13 amino acids. V dropped 4 bases and J dropped 1 base, with 7 bases sitting between them. Germline V gene data show CDR1 as MNHEY and CDR2 as SVGAGI. The CDR3 bases are TGTGCCAGCAGTTTGACAGAGAACACTGAAGCTTTCTTT. It specifies CASSLTENTEAFF.

The CDR3 DNA follows: TGTGCCTGGAGTGAAGCGGGAGGCCCCTACGAGCAGTACTTC. As protein: CAWSEAGGPYEQYF. The V gene is TRBV30, the J gene TRBJ2-7; 9 nucleotides match TRBD2. Germline-derived CDR1 and CDR2 are GTSNPN and SVGIG (reference sequence). After removal of 1 base from V and 2 bases from J, the junction contained 3 bases not matched to a gene. The CDR3 is 14 amino acids.

The CDR3 DNA reads TGTGCCAGCAGTCGAGAGCCGGGACAGGGGACTTTCTTT. Protein sequence: CASSREPGQGTFF. The chain has TRBV6-5 and TRBJ1-1, with 10 positions matching TRBD1. This CDR3 contains 13 residues. J was trimmed by 12 bases and V by 5 bases; bases with no gene match: 9. The germline CDR1 and CDR2 sequences are MNHEY and SVGAGI.